This T cell receptor beta chain was sequenced in a study of shared clonotypes between healthy human individuals. Whole-study results and caveats: Generation probabilities of non-shared clonotypes were lower (relative to those shared by all four donors).

CD4+ cells were split into CD45RA+ naive and CD45RA-negative memory subsets. The germline V gene encodes CDR1 MNHEY and CDR2 SVGAGI. The ends were cut back, 6 bases at V and 3 bases at J, with 14 bases in the middle. This CDR3 has 14 residues. Of note for this clone: Its specificity is unknown.

Data came from immunoSEQ multiplex PCR; TCRdb stores just in-frame clones and leaves some out. The table records 2,500,000 or so clones, approximately 94% of them present only once. Sample: naive CD4+ T cells sorted from blood. Subset of the sample: CD45RA+ positively selected. This clonotype originated in a man aged 18-30 years in good health. The V call is TRBV6-5, the J call TRBJ1-1; TRBD1 might be the D (6 bases). This chain's CDR3 is CASRFDRFDTEAFF. For the CDR3, the DNA is TGTGCCAGCAGGTTCGACAGGTTCGACACTGAAGCTTTCTTT.